The 27 T cell receptor beta chains below all came from one sample that was sequenced in a study of cytomegalovirus exposure and HLA in healthy donors. It was with 60 Vbeta and 13 Jbeta primers that the PCR ran. Assay: immunoSEQ multiplex PCR; the TCRdb copy retains only in-frame clones and omits some. The sample has more than 150,000 clones; about 82% are singletons. The sample consisted of PBMCs. The receptor set was obtained from a woman in her fifties or sixties in good health and CMV-seropositive.

The J gene is TRBJ1-1, the V gene TRBV29-1; maybe TRBD1 (5 bases). CDR3 size: 15 residues. The ends were cut back, 1 base at V and 6 bases at J, with 18 bases in the middle. The germline V gene has CDR1 SQVTM and CDR2 ANQGSEA. In DNA form, the CDR3 reads TGCAGCGTTGAAGCCCCCCGAAAAAGGGGCTCTGAAGCTTTCTTT. Amino acid sequence: CSVEAPRKRGSEAFF.

This clone was seen only a few times. This chain links TRBV4-2 with TRBJ1-4, with a tentative D call TRBD1 (5 bases). There are 13 residues in the CDR3. V was shortened by 2 bases and J by 8 bases, with 9 bases between the two germline ends. Germline V lookup: CDR1 LGHNA, CDR2 YNFKEQ. In DNA form, the CDR3 reads TGTGCCAGCAGCCAATCCCGGGGGGAAAAACTGTTTTTT. This translates into CASSQSRGEKLFF.

This chain joins TRBV5-1 and TRBJ2-5; 7 positions match TRBD2. The germline V gene has CDR1 SGHRS and CDR2 YFSETQ. This CDR3 has 18 residues. V lost 4 bases and J lost 2; bases outside the gene matches: 17. The CDR3 nucleotides read TGCGCCAGCAGCCCAGGAGGCGTATCGGGGGGTGTGCAAGAGACCCAGTACTTC. Protein: CASSPGGVSGGVQETQYF.

The J gene is TRBJ1-2, the V gene TRBV19, with 9 positions matching TRBD1. The J segment lost 7 bases and the V segment lost 3 bases, leaving 12 bases of the junction unmatched. This CDR3 is built from 16 residues. Germline values: CDR1 LNHDA, CDR2 SQIVND (reference sequence). The CDR3 spells CASSINRSGQGGGYTF. The CDR3 region has the DNA TGTGCCAGTAGTATTAATAGATCGGGACAGGGAGGTGGCTACACCTTC.

The gene calls are TRBV9 and TRBJ2-1; 8 bases line up with TRBD1. The germline V gene has CDR1 SGDLS and CDR2 YYNGEE. The CDR3 covers 13 residues. Germline trimming cut 3 bases from V and 11 bases from J; bases unmatched to any gene: 7. This chain's CDR3 is CASSGIQGAKQFF. The CDR3 DNA reads as TGTGCCAGCAGCGGAATTCAGGGGGCGAAGCAGTTCTTC.

This rearrangement joins TRBV6-1 to TRBJ1-1, with D perhaps matching TRBD1 (5 bases). The V end was cut by 2 bases, the J end by 4 bases, with 17 bases between. Germline lookup yields CDR1 MNHNS and CDR2 SASEGT. The CDR3 totals 16 residues. CDR3 sequence reads: CASSEFRFGGVTEAFF. In DNA, the CDR3 is TGTGCCAGCAGTGAATTCAGGTTCGGAGGGGTCACTGAAGCTTTCTTT.

The V gene is TRBV5-8, the J gene TRBJ2-7; perhaps TRBD1 as D (6 bases). Trimming shortened V by 0 bases and J by 3 bases, and 7 bases separated the two germline ends. The germline V gene encodes CDR1 SGHTS and CDR2 YDEGEE. The CDR3 totals 13 residues. This CDR3 is CASSLDRVYEQYF. CDR3 nucleotide sequence: TGTGCCAGCAGCTTGGACAGGGTCTACGAGCAGTACTTC.

The J gene is TRBJ2-1, the V gene TRBV13, with 14 nucleotides matching TRBD2. CDR3 length: 17 residues. CDR1 PRHDT and CDR2 FYEKMQ come from the germline V gene (reference sequence). V gave up 5 bases and J gave up 8 bases; unmatched junction bases: 11. The CDR3: CASSDGLAGGGGHEQFF. CDR3 DNA sequence: TGTGCCAGCAGCGACGGACTAGCGGGAGGTGGGGGGCATGAGCAGTTCTTC.

The chain is built from TRBV19 and TRBJ1-5; 12 bases are shared with TRBD1. Germline assignment: CDR1 LNHDA and CDR2 SQIVND (reference sequence). CDR3 size: 18 residues. Trimming cost V 4 bases and J 2 bases; bases outside gene matches: 9. The CDR3 loop is CASSTRDRGLTGNQPQHF. The CDR3 DNA sequence: TGTGCCAGTAGTACCCGGGACAGGGGGCTTACCGGCAATCAGCCCCAGCATTTT.

A single count supports this clone. The chain joins TRBV7-9 to TRBJ1-5, with a tentative D call TRBD1 (6 bases). The ends were cut back, 3 bases at V and 7 bases at J, with 16 bases in the middle. The germline gives CDR1 SEHNR, CDR2 FQNEAQ (reference sequence). The CDR3 runs to 15 residues. CDR3 in DNA: TGTGCCAGCAGCTTGACAGGTGGAGCAAACCAGCCCCAGCATTTT. It specifies CASSLTGGANQPQHF.

J is TRBJ1-2 and V is TRBV28, with D unclear. Germline CDR1 and CDR2: MDHEN and SYDVKM. V lost 1 base and J 4 bases, leaving 7 bases between the germline ends. The CDR3 spans 13 residues. CDR3 nucleotide sequence: TGTGCCAGCAGTTTATCCCCCTCCTATGGCTACACCTTC. Translated, it gives CASSLSPSYGYTF.

This chain uses TRBV9 with TRBJ1-2, with D unclear. The CDR3 is 13 residues long. V was shortened by 0 bases and J by 7 bases, with 10 bases between the two germline ends. CDR1 SGDLS and CDR2 YYNGEE come from the germline V gene. The chain's CDR3 is CASSVDRYSGYTF. Here the CDR3 DNA reads TGTGCCAGCAGCGTAGATCGGTACAGTGGCTACACCTTC.

The sample holds one count of this clone. The rearrangement joins TRBV6-5 to TRBJ1-4; 7 bases agree with TRBD1. V gave up 7 bases and J gave up 12 bases; unmatched junction bases: 14. The V gene's germline CDR1 is MNHEY and CDR2 SVGAGI. The CDR3 length is 14 residues. The CDR3 DNA follows: TGTGCCAGCACTAAAACAGGGGATCGGACGGAACTGTTTTTT. Translation: CASTKTGDRTELFF.

V gene TRBV28 combines with J gene TRBJ1-3; D possibly corresponds to TRBD1 (6 bases). With 5 bases removed from V and 5 bases from J, the gap between germline ends came to 19 bases. Germline assignment: CDR1 MDHEN and CDR2 SYDVKM. This CDR3 contains 16 residues. DNA for the CDR3: TGTGCCAGCAGTGTCGCAAGGGCGGGGGCTCGAAACACCATATATTTT. It translates to CASSVARAGARNTIYF.

This chain joins TRBV19 and TRBJ1-1, with a tentative D call TRBD1 (5 bases). Per the germline V gene, CDR1 is LNHDA and CDR2 is SQIVND (reference sequence). There are 15 residues in the CDR3. The germline V and J ends were trimmed by 0 bases and 5 bases, with 13 bases remaining between them. The CDR3 bases are TGTGCCAGTAGTATAGATCCGCAGGGCTGGACTGAAGCTTTCTTT. Its translation: CASSIDPQGWTEAFF.

J is TRBJ2-5 and V is TRBV28; 11 positions agree with TRBD2. Trimming at V came to 6 bases and at J to 4 bases, leaving 16 bases not matched to a gene. CDR1 MDHEN and CDR2 SYDVKM come from the germline V gene. The CDR3 is 18 amino acids. CDR3 amino acids: CASSSGSLAGGRGETQYF. CDR3 DNA: TGTGCCAGCAGCTCAGGGTCGCTAGCGGGAGGTCGGGGAGAGACCCAGTACTTC. The full variable domain, completed using reference TRBV28 and TRBJ2-5, is DVKVTQSSRYLVKRTGEKVFLECVQDMDHENMFWYRQDPGLGLRLIYFSYDVKMKEKGDIPEGYSVSREKKERFSLILESASTNQTSMYLCASSSGSLAGGRGETQYFGPGTRLLVL.

This clone was observed a handful of times. J is TRBJ2-1 and V is TRBV7-9, with D hard to call. The CDR3 is made up of 17 amino acids. Trimming took off 5 bases at V and 0 bases at J, with 17 bases between the two ends. Germline loops: CDR1 SEHNR, CDR2 FQNEAQ (reference sequence). The CDR3 spells CASSPPPRFSSYNEQFF. The CDR3 DNA is TGTGCCAGCAGCCCCCCCCCACGTTTCAGCTCCTACAATGAGCAGTTCTTC.

This rearrangement joins TRBV10-3 to TRBJ1-2, with TRBD1 identical over 7 bases. Germline trimming cut 3 bases from V and 10 bases from J; bases unmatched to any gene: 5. In germline, CDR1 is ENHRY, CDR2 SYGVKD. The CDR3 has 12 amino acids. CDR3 residues: CAISETGEVYTF. The CDR3 DNA reads TGTGCCATCAGTGAAACAGGGGAGGTCTACACCTTC.

The chain is built from TRBV13 and TRBJ2-7; tentatively, D is TRBD2 (5 bases). Trimming took off 3 bases at V and 4 bases at J, with 19 bases between the two ends. The germline V gene encodes CDR1 PRHDT and CDR2 FYEKMQ (reference sequence). The CDR3 covers 16 residues. CDR3 protein: CASSFRAGPRDYEQYF. Written as DNA, the CDR3 is TGTGCCAGCAGCTTTAGGGCCGGGCCCCGGGATTACGAGCAGTACTTC.

The rearrangement joins TRBV9 to TRBJ1-2; D gene ambiguous. From germline, CDR1 is SGDLS and CDR2 YYNGEE. The CDR3 sequence is 15 residues long. V lost 4 bases to trimming and J lost 1 base, with 14 bases between them. CDR3 DNA: TGTGCCAGCAGCTCCCTTGAGCGGGTTAACTATGGCTACACCTTC. Translating it yields CASSSLERVNYGYTF.

The V gene is TRBV5-1, the J gene TRBJ2-7, with 7 bases that match TRBD1. The CDR3 length is 16 residues. With 7 bases clipped from V and 0 bases from J, the junction kept 13 bases outside the gene matches. CDR1 and CDR2 from the germline V gene are SGHRS and YFSETQ. For the CDR3, the DNA is TGCGCCAGCCAGCAAGTTAACCGGGACAGCTCCTACGAGCAGTACTTC. Amino acids: CASQQVNRDSSYEQYF.

The J gene is TRBJ1-2, the V gene TRBV4-3; TRBD1 agrees at 7 bases. Unmatched junction bases numbered 10, after V lost 4 bases and J lost 8 bases. The CDR3 runs 14 residues. Germline V gene lookup returns CDR1 LGHNA and CDR2 YSLEER. CDR3 bases: TGCGCCAGCAGCCGAGGCCGGGACAGCGAAGGCTACACCTTC. Protein: CASSRGRDSEGYTF.

The chain links TRBV30 to TRBJ1-5; D not resolved. V lost 1 base to trimming and J lost 0 bases, with 13 bases between them. This CDR3 has 16 residues. CDR1 is GTSNPN and CDR2 is SVGIG in the germline V gene (reference sequence). The CDR3, as DNA: TGTGCCTGGAGTGGCGACGGGTTCGATAGCAATCAGCCCCAGCATTTT. Translation gives CAWSGDGFDSNQPQHF.

The V gene is TRBV7-6, the J gene TRBJ2-1; D may be TRBD1 (5 bases). The ends were cut back, 3 bases at V and 2 bases at J, with 11 bases in the middle. The CDR3 spans 15 residues. Looked up from germline, CDR1 is SGHVS and CDR2 is FNYEAQ. The CDR3 protein is CASSFSQGPYNEQFF. CDR3 in DNA: TGTGCCAGCAGCTTCTCGCAGGGCCCCTACAATGAGCAGTTCTTC.

The gene calls are TRBV7-8 and TRBJ1-1, with D perhaps TRBD1 (5 bases). V was pared by 1 base and J by 0 bases, with 9 bases between. The CDR3 spans 15 residues. Germline assignment: CDR1 SGHVS and CDR2 FQNEAQ. CDR3 in DNA: TGTGCCAGCAGCTTAGGGGGCACAATGAACACTGAAGCTTTCTTT. Amino acids: CASSLGGTMNTEAFF.

This chain uses TRBV13 with TRBJ2-7; 9 nucleotides agree with TRBD1. Germline V gene data show CDR1 as PRHDT and CDR2 as FYEKMQ (reference sequence). CDR3 size: 16 residues. Germline trimming cut 5 bases from V and 3 bases from J; bases unmatched to any gene: 11. CDR3 coding DNA: TGTGCCAGCAGCACCCGACAGGGGGTAAACTACTACGAGCAGTACTTC. Encoded protein: CASSTRQGVNYYEQYF. Combining the CDR3 with reference TRBV13 and TRBJ2-7 gives the whole variable domain AAGVIQSPRHLIKEKRETATLKCYPIPRHDTVYWYQQGPGQDPQFLISFYEKMQSDKGSIPDRFSAQQFSDYHSELNMSSLELGDSALYFCASSTRQGVNYYEQYFGPGTRLTVT.

V usage is TRBV4-2 and J usage is TRBJ1-2, with D unclear. V shed 3 bases and J shed 5 bases, with 16 bases lying between them. Germline CDR1 LGHNA, CDR2 YNFKEQ. The CDR3 has 15 amino acids. Written as DNA, the CDR3 is TGTGCCAGCAGCCAGGCCGAGGGCCCCTATTATGGCTACACCTTC. As protein: CASSQAEGPYYGYTF.